The present TCR beta chain was sequenced within a study of T cell responses to AZD1222 COVID-19 vaccine. Trimming shortened V by 3 bases and J by 0 bases, and 14 bases separated the two germline ends. Germline CDR1 DFQATT, CDR2 SNEGSKA (reference sequence). CDR3 length: 15 amino acids. Details on this clone: Its target is not known.

Assay: immunoSEQ multiplex PCR; the TCRdb copy retains only in-frame clones and omits some. In the table there are some 150,000 clones, around 90% of which are singletons. Study-level points and caveats: Spike-specific TCR breadth and depth both grew after two AZD1222 doses.

The V call is TRBV20-1, the J call TRBJ1-2, with TRBD1 as a possible D gene (6 bases). Sequences were derived from peripheral blood, sampled on day 0 of AZD1222 vaccination. The source is an adult in good health. CDR3 region: CSASNRAATNYGYTF. DNA for the CDR3: TGCAGTGCTAGTAACAGGGCTGCTACTAACTATGGCTACACCTTC.